This entry features one T cell receptor (beta chain) sequence. J lost 2 bases, V lost 5 bases, and 6 bases had no gene match. Per the germline V gene, CDR1 is SGHNT and CDR2 is YYREEE (reference sequence). The CDR3 length is 16 residues. The method was immunoSEQ multiplex PCR; TCRdb's version includes in-frame clones alone and lacks a portion of them. The top ten hold roughly 3.9% of the sample, which has under 60,000 clones, approximately 80% seen once. The entry originates in a study of blood T cell repertoires in COVID-19. This TCR was recovered from a man in his sixties with acute or convalescent COVID-19. The chain employs TRBV5-4 and TRBJ2-2, with TRBD2 matching over 10 bases. The specimen was peripheral blood. The CDR3 DNA reads TGTGCCAGCAGAGAGCTAGCGGGGGACAACACCGGGGAGCTGTTTTTT. Amino acid sequence: CASRELAGDNTGELFF.